This TCR beta chain is drawn from a study of OX40 agonist ivuxolimab in advanced cancers. Turning to the study itself: Previous treatment with anti-PD-1, anti-PD-L1 or anti-CTLA-4 therapy was allowed; roughly 40% had received some.

About this clone: The antigen remains undetermined.

Findings and caveats of the study: The authors did not determine the antigen specificity of the expanded peripheral T cells.

TCRdb's table, derived via immunoSEQ multiplex PCR, lists solely in-frame clones and lacks some. The sample contains approximately 69,000 clones, 94% of which appear only once. V shed 3 bases and J 0 bases; nucleotides not matched to a gene: 1. The CDR3 totals 15 residues. Germline loops: CDR1 SNHLY, CDR2 FYNNEI. This specimen consisted of CD4+ or CD8+ T cells sorted from blood, obtained in a trial of the OX40 agonist ivuxolimab. The receptor's source is an adult with an advanced solid tumor such as melanoma, head and neck, liver or kidney cancer. The V call is TRBV2, the J call TRBJ1-5, with 8 positions matching TRBD1. DNA of the CDR3: TGTGCCAGCAGTGACCAGGGGGCTAGCAATCAGCCCCAGCATTTT. This codes for CASSDQGASNQPQHF.